Below, 16 T cell receptor beta chains from the same sample are listed, as sequenced in a study of CD8+ T cells in alopecia areata. RNA was isolated and reverse transcribed to cDNA, the sequencing template. Clones were read by immunoSEQ multiplex PCR, and TCRdb kept only the in-frame ones, dropping some. Of fewer than 250,000 clones in the sample, roughly two fifths are singletons; the top ten hold under 0.55%. As for treatment: oral pan-JAK inhibitor, 5-10 mg twice daily. The sequenced sample was CD4+ T cells sorted from blood, obtained at approximately week 30, from a patient treated with tofacitinib. The receptor source for this set is a human donor with alopecia areata.

The gene calls are TRBV10-3 and TRBJ1-6; 7 nucleotides line up with TRBD1. Germline lookup yields CDR1 ENHRY and CDR2 SYGVKD. The CDR3 is made up of 14 amino acids. V lost 8 bases to trimming and J lost 6 bases; unmatched junction nucleotides: 7. The CDR3 here is CAIRQGSLNSPLHF. DNA of the CDR3: TGTGCCATCCGACAGGGAAGCCTTAATTCACCCCTCCACTTT.

CDR3 bases: TGTGCCTGGAGGAGCGCAGGATACGGCTATGGCTACACCTTC. This gives the protein CAWRSAGYGYGYTF. The J gene is TRBJ1-2, the V gene TRBV30; no clear D. The CDR3 extends over 14 amino acids. V was shortened by 3 bases and J by 4 bases, with 15 bases between the two germline ends. The germline CDR1 and CDR2 sequences are GTSNPN and SVGIG (reference sequence).

The chain links TRBV7-2 to TRBJ1-2; no clear D gene. This CDR3 has 14 residues. Germline CDR1 is SGHTA and CDR2 is FQGNSA. V dropped 5 bases and J dropped 13 bases, with 23 bases sitting between them. CDR3 loop: CASSPSPNTWSGTF. CDR3 sequence (DNA): TGTGCCAGCAGCCCGAGTCCCAATACTTGGTCTGGCACCTTC.

The V call is TRBV5-1, the J call TRBJ1-4, with a tentative D call TRBD1 (6 bases). The CDR3 is 16 amino acids. Trimming stripped 4 bases from V and 0 bases from J, with 13 bases between. Germline loops: CDR1 SGHRS, CDR2 YFSETQ. CDR3 coding DNA: TGCGCCAGCAGCCCGGGGACACACGCAACTAATGAAAAACTGTTTTTT. Its translation: CASSPGTHATNEKLFF. Variable domain in full (rest from reference TRBV5-1 and TRBJ1-4): KAGVTQTPRYLIKTRGQQVTLSCSPISGHRSVSWYQQTPGQGLQFLFEYFSETQRNKGNFPGRFSGRQFSNSRSEMNVSTLELGDSALYLCASSPGTHATNEKLFFGSGTQLSVL.

This clone was seen more than once but under ten times. The V call is TRBV5-1, the J call TRBJ2-7; D ambiguous. This CDR3 has 16 amino acids. V shed 1 base and J shed 1 base, with 15 bases lying between them. The germline V gene has CDR1 SGHRS and CDR2 YFSETQ. The CDR3 loop reads CASSLSRAFGSYEQYF. DNA of the CDR3: TGCGCCAGCAGCTTGTCTCGTGCGTTTGGGTCCTACGAGCAGTACTTC.

V is TRBV29-1 and J is TRBJ1-1; maybe TRBD1 (6 bases). The CDR3 extends over 14 amino acids. The V end lost 4 bases, the J end lost 8 bases, and 20 bases lay between the germline ends. Germline CDR1 is SQVTM and CDR2 is ANQGSEA. For the CDR3, the DNA is TGCAGCGTTGTTGAGGGGACGGGACACTGGGAAGCTTTCTTT. As protein: CSVVEGTGHWEAFF.

V and J are TRBV7-8 and TRBJ1-3; D is ambiguous. The CDR3 has 15 residues. Trimming removed 5 bases at V and 3 bases at J, with 14 bases between. Germline V gene sequence: CDR1 SGHVS, CDR2 FQNEAQ. CDR3 bases: TGTGCCAGCAGCGGAGGTTGGGTTGGTGGAAACACCATATATTTT. It specifies CASSGGWVGGNTIYF.

A note on this clone: Compared with germline, one end of the junction differs, possibly owing to a read error. V and J are TRBV25-1 and TRBJ1-1; D is unclear. The germline gives CDR1 MGHDK, CDR2 SYGVNS. This CDR3 has 11 amino acids. CDR3 amino acids: CASSGWDRLVF. As DNA, the CDR3 is TGTGCCAGCAGTGGATGGGATCGCTTGGTCTTT.

This rearrangement joins TRBV7-9 to TRBJ1-5, with a weak D call TRBD1 (5 bases). Looked up from germline, CDR1 is SEHNR and CDR2 is FQNEAQ (reference sequence). With 5 bases removed from V and 9 bases from J, the gap between germline ends came to 17 bases. The CDR3 is made up of 14 amino acids. The CDR3 loop reads CASSPGGQGGPQHF. CDR3 nucleotide sequence: TGTGCCAGCAGCCCCGGTGGGCAGGGAGGGCCCCAGCATTTT.

Only one count was recorded for this clone. The CDR3 DNA sequence: TGCGCCAGCGGGGCTGCCGGGACAGGGGTAGCTGAAGCTTTCTTT. Residues: CASGAAGTGVAEAFF. The chain carries TRBV10-2 and TRBJ1-1, with 10 bases identical to TRBD1. Trimming removed 8 bases from V and 6 bases from J; junction bases left unmatched: 12. Germline-derived CDR1 and CDR2 are WSHSY and SAAADI. The CDR3 is 15 residues long.

V is TRBV9 and J is TRBJ2-7; D remains unclear. The CDR3 covers 14 residues. CDR1 SGDLS and CDR2 YYNGEE come from the germline V gene. Trimming left V 2 bases short and J 3 bases short, with 12 bases between. Written as DNA, the CDR3 is TGTGCCAGCAGCGTTGGCCAGGTGTACTACGAGCAGTACTTC. This codes for CASSVGQVYYEQYF.

The chain links TRBV29-1 to TRBJ2-1; 8 positions agree with TRBD2. Per the germline V gene, CDR1 is SQVTM and CDR2 is ANQGSEA. V gave up 5 bases and J gave up 7 bases; unmatched junction bases: 7. The CDR3 totals 13 residues. In DNA form, the CDR3 reads TGCAGCGTTCCTCCGGGGGGGCGAAATGAGCAGTTCTTC. Translated: CSVPPGGRNEQFF.

The V gene is TRBV27, the J gene TRBJ1-1; the D is unclear. This CDR3 region has 14 residues. CDR1 MNHEY and CDR2 SMNVEV come from the germline V gene (reference sequence). Trimming cost V 3 bases and J 5 bases, with 13 bases left between them. The CDR3, as DNA: TGTGCCAGCAGTTTTGCCCCCTCGCGGACTGAAGCTTTCTTT. It translates to CASSFAPSRTEAFF.

J is TRBJ2-3 and V is TRBV6-5; 9 positions agree with TRBD1. The germline gives CDR1 MNHEY, CDR2 SVGAGI. Trimming removed 2 bases from V and 5 bases from J; junction bases left unmatched: 5. The CDR3 length is 15 residues. The chain's CDR3 is CASSYEGQGVDTQYF. CDR3 nucleotides: TGTGCCAGCAGTTACGAGGGACAGGGTGTAGATACGCAGTATTTT.

The table lists this clone with a few counts. Other DNA sequences from this sample encode an identical CDR3 as well. The rearrangement uses TRBV29-1 and TRBJ2-7; D perhaps matches TRBD2 (6 bases). V dropped 6 bases and J dropped 3 bases, with 12 bases sitting between them. The germline V gene has CDR1 SQVTM and CDR2 ANQGSEA. The CDR3 contains 12 residues. The CDR3 protein is CSVGTSGYEQYF. CDR3 DNA: TGCAGCGTGGGGACTTCGGGCTACGAGCAGTACTTC.

This chain links TRBV25-1 with TRBJ2-7; D remains ambiguous. Germline-derived CDR1 and CDR2 are MGHDK and SYGVNS. V lost 0 bases and J lost 3, with 9 bases in between. The CDR3 is 14 amino acids. CDR3 region: CASSEYKSFYEQYF. In nucleotides, the CDR3 is TGTGCCAGCAGTGAATATAAGAGTTTCTACGAGCAGTACTTC.